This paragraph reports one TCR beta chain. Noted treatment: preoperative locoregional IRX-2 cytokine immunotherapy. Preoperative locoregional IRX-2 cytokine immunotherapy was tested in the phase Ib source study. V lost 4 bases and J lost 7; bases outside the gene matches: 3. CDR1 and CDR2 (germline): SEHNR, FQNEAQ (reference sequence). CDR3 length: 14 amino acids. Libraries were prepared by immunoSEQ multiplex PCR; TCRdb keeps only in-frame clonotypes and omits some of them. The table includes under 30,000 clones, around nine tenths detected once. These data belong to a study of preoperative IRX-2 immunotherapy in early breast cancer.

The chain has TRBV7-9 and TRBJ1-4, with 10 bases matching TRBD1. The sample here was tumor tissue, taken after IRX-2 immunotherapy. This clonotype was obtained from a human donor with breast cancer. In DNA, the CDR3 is TGTGCCAGCAGCTGGACAGGGGGGGGTGAAAAACTGTTTTTT. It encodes CASSWTGGGEKLFF.